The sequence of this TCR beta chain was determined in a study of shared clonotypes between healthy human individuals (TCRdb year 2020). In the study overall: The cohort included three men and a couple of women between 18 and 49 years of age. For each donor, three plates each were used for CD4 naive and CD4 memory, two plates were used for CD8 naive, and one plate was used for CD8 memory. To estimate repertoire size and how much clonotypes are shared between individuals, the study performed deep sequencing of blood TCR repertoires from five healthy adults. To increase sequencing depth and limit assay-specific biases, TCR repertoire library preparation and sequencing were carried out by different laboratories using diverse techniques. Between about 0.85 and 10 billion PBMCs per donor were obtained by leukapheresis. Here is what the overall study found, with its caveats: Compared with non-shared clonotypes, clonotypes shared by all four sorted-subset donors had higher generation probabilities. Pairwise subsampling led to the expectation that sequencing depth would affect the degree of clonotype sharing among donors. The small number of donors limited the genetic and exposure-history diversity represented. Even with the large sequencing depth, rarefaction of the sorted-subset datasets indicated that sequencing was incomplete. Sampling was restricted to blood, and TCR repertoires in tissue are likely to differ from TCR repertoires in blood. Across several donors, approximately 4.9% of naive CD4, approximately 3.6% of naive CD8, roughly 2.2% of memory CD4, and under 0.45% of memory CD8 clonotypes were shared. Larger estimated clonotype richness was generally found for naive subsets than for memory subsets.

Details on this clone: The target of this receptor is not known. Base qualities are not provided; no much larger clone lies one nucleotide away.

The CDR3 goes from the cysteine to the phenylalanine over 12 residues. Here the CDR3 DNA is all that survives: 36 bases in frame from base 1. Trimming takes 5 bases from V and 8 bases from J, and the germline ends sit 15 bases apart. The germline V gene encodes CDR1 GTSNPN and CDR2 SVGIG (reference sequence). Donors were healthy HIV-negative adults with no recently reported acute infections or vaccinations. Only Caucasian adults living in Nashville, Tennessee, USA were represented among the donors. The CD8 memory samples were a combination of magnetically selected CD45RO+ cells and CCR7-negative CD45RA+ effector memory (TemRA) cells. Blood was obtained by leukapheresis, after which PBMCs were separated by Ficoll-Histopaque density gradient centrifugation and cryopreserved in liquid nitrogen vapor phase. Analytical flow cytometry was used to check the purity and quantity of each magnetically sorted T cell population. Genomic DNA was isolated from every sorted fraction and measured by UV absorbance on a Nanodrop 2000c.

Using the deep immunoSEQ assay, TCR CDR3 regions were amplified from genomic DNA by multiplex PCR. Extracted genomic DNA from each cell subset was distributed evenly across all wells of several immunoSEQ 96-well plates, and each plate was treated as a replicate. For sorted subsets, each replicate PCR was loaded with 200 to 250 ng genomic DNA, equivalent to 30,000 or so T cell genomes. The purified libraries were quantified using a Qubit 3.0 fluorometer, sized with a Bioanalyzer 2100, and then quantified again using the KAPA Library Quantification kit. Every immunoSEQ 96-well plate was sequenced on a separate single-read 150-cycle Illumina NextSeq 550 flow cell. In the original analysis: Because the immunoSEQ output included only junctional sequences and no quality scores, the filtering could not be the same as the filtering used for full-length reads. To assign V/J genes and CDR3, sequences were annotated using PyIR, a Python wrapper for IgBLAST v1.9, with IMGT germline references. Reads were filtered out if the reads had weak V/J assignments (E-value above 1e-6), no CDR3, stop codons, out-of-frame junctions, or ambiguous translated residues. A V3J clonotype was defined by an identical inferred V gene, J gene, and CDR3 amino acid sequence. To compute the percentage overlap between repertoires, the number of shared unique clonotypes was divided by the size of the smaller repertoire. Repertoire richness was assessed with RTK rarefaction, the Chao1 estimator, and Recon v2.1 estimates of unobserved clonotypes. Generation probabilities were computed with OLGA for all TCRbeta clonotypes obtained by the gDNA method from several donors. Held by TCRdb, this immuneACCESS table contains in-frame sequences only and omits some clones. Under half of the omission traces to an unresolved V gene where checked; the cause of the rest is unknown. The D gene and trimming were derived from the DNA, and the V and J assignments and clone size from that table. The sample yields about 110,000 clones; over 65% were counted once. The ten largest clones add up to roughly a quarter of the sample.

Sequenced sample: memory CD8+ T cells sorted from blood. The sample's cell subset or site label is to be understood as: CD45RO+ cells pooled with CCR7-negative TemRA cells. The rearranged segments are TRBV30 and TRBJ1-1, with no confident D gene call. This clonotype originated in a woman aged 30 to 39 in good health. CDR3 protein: CAWERVRWEAFF. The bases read TGTGCCTGGGAGAGGGTTAGGTGGGAAGCTTTCTTT.